This T cell receptor beta chain came from a study of shared clonotypes between healthy human individuals. This clone was recorded once. Terminally differentiated effector memory CD45RA+ cells were excluded by CCR7 positive selection of CD45RO-negative cells. Measured with immunoSEQ multiplex PCR; TCRdb has only the in-frame clones, and not every one. This table has about 1.9 million clones, 93% appearing once. This receptor was taken from a man between 18 and 35 years old in good health. Some clones in this sample may be carry-over from other donors' samples. Sequencing used naive CD8+ T cells from PBMCs.

CDR3 protein: CASSFTRTGAYEQYF. Written as DNA, the CDR3 is TGCGCCAGCAGTTTTACGCGGACAGGGGCCTACGAGCAGTACTTC. The J gene is TRBJ2-7, the V gene TRBV4-1; 9 nucleotides match TRBD1. This CDR3 has 15 amino acids. Germline V gene sequence: CDR1 MGHRA, CDR2 YSYEKL. The junction had 8 bases not matched to a gene; V was cut back by 6 bases and J by 2 bases.